This entry features one T cell receptor (beta chain) sequence. Its antigen is as yet unknown. The data were taken from a study of cytomegalovirus exposure and HLA in healthy donors. Study conclusions and caveats: It was found in a later analysis that first-cohort TCR clusters tended to co-occur in the 90 to 150 validation repertoires.

Profiling relied on immunoSEQ multiplex PCR, and the TCRdb table lists in-frame clones only, not all of them. The repertoire holds approximately 130,000 clones, with approximately 90% as singletons. CDR1 is SGDLS, CDR2 YYNGEE, per germline. V shed 4 bases, J shed 3 bases, and the junction held 3 bases outside the gene matches. The length of the CDR3 is 15 residues. What was sequenced was PBMCs. This receptor was obtained from a woman aged 18-29 years in good health and CMV-seronegative. J is TRBJ2-3 and V is TRBV9; 12 bases map to TRBD2. The CDR3 DNA reads TGTGCCAGCAGCACAGGACTAGCGGGGACAGATACGCAGTATTTT. Amino acid sequence: CASSTGLAGTDTQYF.